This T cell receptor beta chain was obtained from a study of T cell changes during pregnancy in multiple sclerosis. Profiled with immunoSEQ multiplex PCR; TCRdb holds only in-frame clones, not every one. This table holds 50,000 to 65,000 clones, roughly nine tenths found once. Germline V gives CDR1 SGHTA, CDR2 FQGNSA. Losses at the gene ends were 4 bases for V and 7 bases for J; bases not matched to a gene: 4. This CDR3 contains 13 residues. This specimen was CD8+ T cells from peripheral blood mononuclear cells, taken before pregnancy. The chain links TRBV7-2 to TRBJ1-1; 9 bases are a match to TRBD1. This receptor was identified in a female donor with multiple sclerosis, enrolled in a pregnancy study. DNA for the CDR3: TGTGCCAGCAGCTACGGGACAGGGAGTGAAGCTTTCTTT. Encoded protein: CASSYGTGSEAFF.